The 20 T cell receptor beta chains presented below share a single source sample, sequenced in a study of CD8 T cells in ankylosing spondylitis. Study-wide results and caveats: What seemed typical of ankylosing spondylitis blood was a TCR beta motif built from several highly homologous variants.

These receptors are not linked to any known antigen. TCRdb re-called the 5' RACE reads through MiXCR, storing one row per CDR3 protein. The sample lists a few hundred thousand distinct CDR3 sequences, about a fifth occurring once. The sequenced sample consisted of blood, either unsorted or a sorted T cell fraction (not recorded which). The receptors were gathered from a male donor with ankylosing spondylitis.

V and J are TRBV20-1 and TRBJ2-7, with no clear D. The CDR3 consists of 13 residues. Trimming pared 1 base from V and 2 bases from J, leaving 9 bases between. Looked up from germline, CDR1 is DFQATT and CDR2 is SNEGSKA (reference sequence). The DNA of the CDR3 is TGCAGTGCTAGAGCGGCCCACCCCTACGAGCAGTACTTC. This gives the protein CSARAAHPYEQYF.

The V call is TRBV5-1, the J call TRBJ2-7, with D unresolved. CDR3 size: 12 residues. Germline CDR1 is SGHRS and CDR2 is YFSETQ. V gave up 10 bases and J gave up 3 bases, with 14 bases separating them. CDR3 DNA: TGCGCCGGGATTACCGGCCGCTACGAGCAGTACTTC. The encoded protein is CAGITGRYEQYF.

This clonotype has a handful of counts. The rearrangement links TRBV18 to TRBJ2-2; D uncertain. V dropped 0 bases and J dropped 4 bases, with 6 bases sitting between them. Germline V gene lookup returns CDR1 KGHSH and CDR2 LQKENI. The CDR3 length is 14 residues. The chain's CDR3 is CASSPPVSTGELFF. Written as DNA, the CDR3 is TGTGCCAGCTCACCACCGGTCAGCACCGGGGAGCTGTTTTTT. The variable domain in full, with the rest retrieved from reference TRBV18 and TRBJ2-2, is NAGVMQNPRHLVRRRGQEARLRCSPMKGHSHVYWYRQLPEEGLKFMVYLQKENIIDESGMPKERFSAEFPKEGPSILRIQQVVRGDSAAYFCASSPPVSTGELFFGEGSRLTVL.

This chain uses TRBV7-2 with TRBJ2-1, with 8 bases identical to TRBD2. The length of the CDR3 is 15 residues. Germline-derived CDR1 and CDR2 are SGHTA and FQGNSA. The V segment lost 5 bases and the J segment 4 bases; nucleotides outside the gene matches: 7. The CDR3: CASSVSGSLYNEQFF. CDR3 nucleotides: TGTGCCAGCAGCGTAAGCGGGAGCCTTTACAATGAGCAGTTCTTC.

This clonotype was found many times. The rearrangement links TRBV12-3 or TRBV12-4 to TRBJ2-1, with D perhaps TRBD2 (6 bases). Trimming took off 1 base at V and 3 bases at J, with 7 bases between the two ends. The CDR3 extends over 14 amino acids. CDR3 protein: CASSLGTNYNEQFF. CDR3 bases: TGTGCCAGCAGTTTAGGGACTAACTACAATGAGCAGTTCTTC.

This clonotype has a count of ten or more. The chain is built from TRBV5-1 and TRBJ1-5; D is perhaps TRBD1 (5 bases). Germline values: CDR1 SGHRS, CDR2 YFSETQ. CDR3 length equals 13 residues. Trimming removed 1 base at V and 7 bases at J, with 9 bases between. The CDR3 DNA reads TGCGCCAGCAGCTTGCAGGGCGGACAGCCCCAGCATTTT. This translates into CASSLQGGQPQHF.

The chain links TRBV20-1 to TRBJ1-5, with D uncertain. Trimming shortened V by 0 bases and J by 2 bases, and 14 bases separated the two germline ends. The CDR3 is 16 residues long. Germline assignment: CDR1 DFQATT and CDR2 SNEGSKA (reference sequence). This chain's CDR3 is CSARDVSLGGNQPQHF. The CDR3 DNA follows: TGCAGTGCTAGAGACGTATCACTGGGTGGCAATCAGCCCCAGCATTTT.

The V call is TRBV7-8, the J call TRBJ1-5; D is unresolved. V dropped 8 bases and J dropped 1 base, with 15 bases sitting between them. This CDR3 contains 15 residues. Germline loops: CDR1 SGHVS, CDR2 FQNEAQ. The CDR3 reads CASQAGTISNQPQHF. Written as DNA, the CDR3 is TGTGCCAGCCAAGCTGGCACTATCAGCAATCAGCCCCAGCATTTT. The full variable domain, its missing parts supplied by reference TRBV7-8 and TRBJ1-5, is GAGVSQSPRYKVAKRGQDVALRCDPISGHVSLFWYQQALGQGPEFLTYFQNEAQLDKSGLPSDRFFAERPEGSVSTLKIQRTQQEDSAVYLCASQAGTISNQPQHFGDGTRLSIL.

This clonotype was detected only a few times. The gene calls are TRBV5-1 and TRBJ2-1, with TRBD2 identical over 11 bases. The length of the CDR3 is 15 residues. The ends lost 4 bases at V and 7 bases at J; junction bases unmatched: 7. CDR1 is SGHRS and CDR2 is YFSETQ in the germline V gene. The CDR3 here is CASSTGLAAINEQFF. The CDR3, as DNA: TGCGCCAGCAGCACGGGACTAGCGGCCATAAATGAGCAGTTCTTC.

V usage is TRBV20-1 and J usage is TRBJ2-7; a possible D gene is TRBD2 (5 bases). Germline V CDR1 and CDR2: DFQATT, SNEGSKA (reference sequence). V was trimmed by 3 bases and J by 4 bases, leaving 19 bases between them. This CDR3 is 15 amino acids long. The CDR3 region has the DNA TGCAGTGCTAGGATCCCAATCGGCGGGTCTTACGAGCAGTACTTC. Its translation is CSARIPIGGSYEQYF.

This clonotype has more than one count but fewer than ten. The V gene is TRBV12-3 or TRBV12-4, the J gene TRBJ2-5; no definite D call. The V and J ends lost 5 bases and 3 bases respectively, with 19 bases between them. This CDR3 region has 16 residues. The CDR3 DNA reads as TGTGCCAGCAGTCACCTAAGACCCTCGGTGGAAGAGACCCAGTACTTC. This translates into CASSHLRPSVEETQYF.

This chain uses TRBV24-1 with TRBJ2-1; TRBD2 matches at 11 bases. CDR3 size: 15 residues. After removal of 6 bases from V and 6 bases from J, the junction contained 6 bases not matched to a gene. Germline values: CDR1 KGHDR, CDR2 SFDVKD. The CDR3 is CATSPSGRTGNEQFF. Here the CDR3 DNA reads TGTGCCACCAGTCCTAGCGGGAGGACGGGCAATGAGCAGTTCTTC.

The gene calls are TRBV28 and TRBJ1-4, with 7 bases fitting TRBD1. This CDR3 region has 14 residues. CDR1 and CDR2 (germline): MDHEN, SYDVKM. Trimming at V came to 6 bases and at J to 2 bases, leaving 3 bases not matched to a gene. The CDR3 here is CASRSGGTNEKLFF. The DNA for the CDR3 is TGTGCCAGCAGGTCAGGGGGGACTAATGAAAAACTGTTTTTT.

The V gene is TRBV14, the J gene TRBJ2-2; no firm D call. The germline V and J ends were trimmed by 4 bases and 2 bases, with 8 bases remaining between them. CDR1 SGHDN and CDR2 FVKESK come from the germline V gene. CDR3 size: 14 residues. CDR3 loop: CASSRQANTGELFF. In nucleotides, the CDR3 is TGTGCCAGCAGCCGCCAGGCAAACACCGGGGAGCTGTTTTTT.

The table lists this clonotype with a few counts. DNA for the CDR3: TGTGCCAGCAGCTTAGCAGGATTACCCACAGATACGCAGTATTTT. Translation gives CASSLAGLPTDTQYF. This sequence joins TRBV7-3 and TRBJ2-3; D uncertain. V was pared by 2 bases and J by 2 bases, with 11 bases between. The CDR3 runs 15 residues. Per the germline V gene, CDR1 is SGHTA and CDR2 is FQGTGA.

This clonotype has more than one count but fewer than ten. J is TRBJ2-7 and V is TRBV6-5, with 8 positions matching TRBD1. After removal of 0 bases from V and 4 bases from J, the junction contained 5 bases not matched to a gene. In germline, CDR1 is MNHEY, CDR2 SVGAGI. CDR3 size: 15 residues. The CDR3 nucleotides read TGTGCCAGCAGTTACTCGACAGGGGCTCTATACGAGCAGTACTTC. As protein: CASSYSTGALYEQYF.

This clonotype was counted a few times. The chain uses TRBV28 and TRBJ2-5; D could derive from TRBD1 or TRBD2 (5 bases each). The CDR3 is made up of 15 amino acids. The germline gives CDR1 MDHEN, CDR2 SYDVKM. The ends were cut back, 3 bases at V and 5 bases at J, with 16 bases in the middle. The CDR3 protein is CASSFWQGEGETQYF. In nucleotides, the CDR3 is TGTGCCAGCAGTTTTTGGCAGGGCGAGGGCGAGACCCAGTACTTC.

The gene calls are TRBV5-1 and TRBJ2-7; possibly TRBD1 for D (6 bases). The V end was cut by 2 bases, the J end by 2 bases, with 8 bases between. CDR1 and CDR2 from the germline V gene are SGHRS and YFSETQ. The length of the CDR3 is 13 residues. CDR3 residues: CASSFAGAYEQYF. The CDR3 bases are TGCGCCAGCAGCTTCGCAGGGGCCTACGAGCAGTACTTC.

V gene TRBV7-2 combines with J gene TRBJ1-2, with TRBD1 identical over 7 bases. V trimming: 5 bases; J trimming: 2 bases; junction bases outside the gene matches: 8. CDR3 length: 15 residues. The V gene's germline CDR1 is SGHTA and CDR2 FQGNSA. The CDR3 nucleotides read TGTGCCAGCAGCCAACCCCTGACAGGGAACTATGGCTACACCTTC. It translates to CASSQPLTGNYGYTF.

The chain links TRBV4-1 to TRBJ1-2; tentative D call: TRBD1 (5 bases). The CDR3 totals 13 residues. Germline V gene lookup returns CDR1 MGHRA and CDR2 YSYEKL. V was clipped by 5 bases and J by 6 bases, with 13 bases between them. CDR3 amino acids: CASSASGWNGYTF. Written as DNA, the CDR3 is TGCGCCAGCAGCGCATCAGGGTGGAATGGCTACACCTTC.